The T cell receptor beta chain described here comes from a study of identical twins. Points from the study as a whole: For cord blood, abundant beta clonotypes had fewer insertions, unlike memory repertoires, which showed none.

This clonotype turned up a few times. The antigen remains unidentified. TCRdb processed the 5' RACE reads anew with MiXCR; each CDR3 protein has one entry. The data hold roughly 750,000 distinct CDR3 sequences, with approximately 22% observed a single time. The CDR3 is made up of 15 amino acids. Germline-derived CDR1 and CDR2 are SGDLS and YYNGEE. V lost 5 bases and J lost 0, with 12 bases in between. Only healthy Caucasians were included as donors. The sample was also linked to a second study, of T cells expressing NK-cell markers. That report adds: The study found these clonotypes also leading the CD3+CD56-NKG2C+ fraction in a handful of donors.

The clonotype was recovered from a woman younger than 35 in good health. Sequenced material: PBMCs. V gene TRBV9 combines with J gene TRBJ2-1; possibly TRBD1 for D (5 bases). DNA for the CDR3: TGTGCCAGCAGGGCCACAGGAAGCTCCTACAATGAGCAGTTCTTC. As protein: CASRATGSSYNEQFF.